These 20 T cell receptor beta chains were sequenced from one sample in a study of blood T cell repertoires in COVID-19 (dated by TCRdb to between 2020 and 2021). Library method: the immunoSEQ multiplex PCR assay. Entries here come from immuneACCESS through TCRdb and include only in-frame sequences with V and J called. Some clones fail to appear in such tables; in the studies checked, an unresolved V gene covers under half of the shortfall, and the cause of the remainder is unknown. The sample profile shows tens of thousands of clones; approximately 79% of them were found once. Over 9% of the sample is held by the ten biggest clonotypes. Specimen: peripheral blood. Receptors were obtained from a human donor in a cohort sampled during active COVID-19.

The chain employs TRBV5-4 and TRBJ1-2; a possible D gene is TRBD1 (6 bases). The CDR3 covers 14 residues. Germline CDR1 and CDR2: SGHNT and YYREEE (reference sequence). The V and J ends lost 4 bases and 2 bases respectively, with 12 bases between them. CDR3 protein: CASSRRGGNYGYTF. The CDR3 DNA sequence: TGTGCCAGCAGCCGGAGGGGGGGGAACTATGGCTACACCTTC.

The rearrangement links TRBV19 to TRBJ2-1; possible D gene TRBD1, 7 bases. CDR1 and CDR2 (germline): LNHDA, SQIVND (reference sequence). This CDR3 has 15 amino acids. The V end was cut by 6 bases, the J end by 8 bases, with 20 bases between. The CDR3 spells CASRHRGLPADEQFF. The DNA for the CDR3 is TGTGCCAGTAGGCACAGGGGACTGCCGGCTGATGAGCAGTTCTTC.

This CDR3 reads CASGYGQGESSGRPYEQYF. The CDR3 nucleotides are TGTGCCAGCGGATATGGGCAGGGCGAGTCAAGCGGGAGGCCCTACGAGCAGTACTTC. This rearrangement joins TRBV16 to TRBJ2-7; 9 positions agree with TRBD2. The CDR3 has 19 residues. Trimming removed 8 bases from V and 2 bases from J; junction bases left unmatched: 22. Germline V gene sequence: CDR1 KGHSY, CDR2 FQNENV.

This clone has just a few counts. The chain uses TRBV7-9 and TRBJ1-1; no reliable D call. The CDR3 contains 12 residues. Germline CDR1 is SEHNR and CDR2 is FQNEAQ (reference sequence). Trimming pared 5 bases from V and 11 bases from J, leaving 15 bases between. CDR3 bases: TGTGCCAGCAGCGACGAGAGGGTTGCGGCTTTCTTT. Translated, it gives CASSDERVAAFF.

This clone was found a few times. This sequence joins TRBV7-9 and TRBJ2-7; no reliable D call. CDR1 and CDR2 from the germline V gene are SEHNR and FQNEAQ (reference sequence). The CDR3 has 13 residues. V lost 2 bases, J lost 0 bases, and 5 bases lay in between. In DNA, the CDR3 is TGTGCCAGCAGCTTATCTAGCTCCTACGAGCAGTACTTC. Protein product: CASSLSSSYEQYF.

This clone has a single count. The CDR3 sequence is CASSTRVNTEAFF. CDR3 coding DNA: TGTGCCAGCAGTACCAGGGTGAACACTGAAGCTTTCTTT. The gene calls are TRBV28 and TRBJ1-1; a possible D gene is TRBD1 (5 bases). The germline V gene encodes CDR1 MDHEN and CDR2 SYDVKM. The CDR3 length is 13 residues. Trimming shortened V by 5 bases and J by 0 bases, and 7 bases separated the two germline ends.

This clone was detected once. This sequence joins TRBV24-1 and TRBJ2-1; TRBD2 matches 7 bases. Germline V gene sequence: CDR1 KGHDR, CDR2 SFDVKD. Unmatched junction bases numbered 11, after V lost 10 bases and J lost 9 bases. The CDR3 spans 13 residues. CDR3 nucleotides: TGTGCCACTTCGGGGGAGGGCCCGGCTGAGCAGTTCTTC. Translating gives CATSGEGPAEQFF.

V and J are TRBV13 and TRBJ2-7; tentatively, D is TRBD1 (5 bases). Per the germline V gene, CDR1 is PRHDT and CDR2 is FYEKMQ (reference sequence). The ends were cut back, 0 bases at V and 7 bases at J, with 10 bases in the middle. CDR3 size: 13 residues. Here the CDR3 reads CASSLGAGWEQYF. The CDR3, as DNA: TGTGCCAGCAGCTTAGGCGCAGGGTGGGAGCAGTACTTC.

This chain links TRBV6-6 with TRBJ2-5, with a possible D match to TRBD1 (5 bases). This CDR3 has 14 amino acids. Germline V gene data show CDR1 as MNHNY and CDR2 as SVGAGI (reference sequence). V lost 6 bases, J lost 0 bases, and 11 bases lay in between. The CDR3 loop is CASRDQGNQETQYF. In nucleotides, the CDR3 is TGTGCCAGCAGAGATCAGGGAAACCAAGAGACCCAGTACTTC.

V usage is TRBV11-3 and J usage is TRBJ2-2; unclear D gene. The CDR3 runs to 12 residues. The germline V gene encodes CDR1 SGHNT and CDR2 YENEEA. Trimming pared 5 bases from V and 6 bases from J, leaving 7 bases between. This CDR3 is CASSQQAGELFF. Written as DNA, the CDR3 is TGTGCCAGCAGCCAGCAGGCCGGGGAGCTGTTTTTT.

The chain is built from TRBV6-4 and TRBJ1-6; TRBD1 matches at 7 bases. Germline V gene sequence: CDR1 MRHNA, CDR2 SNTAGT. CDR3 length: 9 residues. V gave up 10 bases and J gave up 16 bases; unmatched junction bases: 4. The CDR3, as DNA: TGTGCCACGGGACAGTGTCTCCACTTT. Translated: CATGQCLHF.

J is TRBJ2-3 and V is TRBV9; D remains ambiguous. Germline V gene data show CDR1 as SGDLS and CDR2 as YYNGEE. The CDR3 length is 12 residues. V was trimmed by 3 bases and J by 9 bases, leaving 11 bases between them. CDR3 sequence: CASSAELSTQYF. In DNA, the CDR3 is TGTGCCAGCAGCGCGGAACTAAGCACGCAGTATTTT.

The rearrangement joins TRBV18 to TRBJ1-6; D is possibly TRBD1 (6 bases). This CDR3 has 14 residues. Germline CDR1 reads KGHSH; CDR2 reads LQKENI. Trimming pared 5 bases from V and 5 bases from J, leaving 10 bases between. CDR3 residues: CASSVSGDNSPLHF. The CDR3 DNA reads TGTGCCAGCTCAGTTTCAGGGGATAATTCACCCCTCCACTTT.

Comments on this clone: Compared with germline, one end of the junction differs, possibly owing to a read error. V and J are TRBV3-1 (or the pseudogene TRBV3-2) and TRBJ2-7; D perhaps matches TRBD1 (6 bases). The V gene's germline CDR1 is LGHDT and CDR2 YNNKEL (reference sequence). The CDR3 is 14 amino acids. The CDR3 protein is CASSQSPRQVGEFF. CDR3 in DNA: TGTGCCAGCAGCCAAAGCCCCAGACAGGTGGGAGAATTCTTC.

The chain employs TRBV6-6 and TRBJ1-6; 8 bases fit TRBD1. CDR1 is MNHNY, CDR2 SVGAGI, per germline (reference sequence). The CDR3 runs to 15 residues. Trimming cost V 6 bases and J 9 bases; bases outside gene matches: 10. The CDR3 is CASRPYGTGISPLHF. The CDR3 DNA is TGTGCCAGCAGACCTTACGGGACAGGAATTTCACCCCTCCACTTT.

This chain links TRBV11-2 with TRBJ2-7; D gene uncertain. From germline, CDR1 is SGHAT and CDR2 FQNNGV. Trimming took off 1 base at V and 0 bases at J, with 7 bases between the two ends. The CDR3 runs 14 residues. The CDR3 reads CASSLGANSYEQYF. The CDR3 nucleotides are TGTGCCAGCAGCTTAGGGGCCAACTCCTACGAGCAGTACTTC.

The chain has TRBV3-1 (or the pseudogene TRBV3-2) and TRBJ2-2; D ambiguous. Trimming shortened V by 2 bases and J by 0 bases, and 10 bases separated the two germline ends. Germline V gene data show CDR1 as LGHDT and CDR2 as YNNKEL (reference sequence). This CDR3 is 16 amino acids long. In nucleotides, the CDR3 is TGTGCCAGCAGCCAACTGAGACAAACGAACACCGGGGAGCTGTTTTTT. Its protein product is CASSQLRQTNTGELFF.

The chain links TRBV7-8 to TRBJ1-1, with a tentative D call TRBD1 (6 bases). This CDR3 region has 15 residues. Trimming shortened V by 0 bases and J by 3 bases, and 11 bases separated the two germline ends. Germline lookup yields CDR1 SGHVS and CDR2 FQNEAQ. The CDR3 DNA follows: TGTGCCAGCAGCTTAGCGGCGGACAGTTACACTGAAGCTTTCTTT. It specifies CASSLAADSYTEAFF.

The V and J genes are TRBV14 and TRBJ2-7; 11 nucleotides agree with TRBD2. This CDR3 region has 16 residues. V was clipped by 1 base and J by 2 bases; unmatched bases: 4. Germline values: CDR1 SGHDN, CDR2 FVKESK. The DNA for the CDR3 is TGTGCCAGCAGCCAAGCCGTGACTAGCGGGACCTACGAGCAGTACTTC. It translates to CASSQAVTSGTYEQYF.

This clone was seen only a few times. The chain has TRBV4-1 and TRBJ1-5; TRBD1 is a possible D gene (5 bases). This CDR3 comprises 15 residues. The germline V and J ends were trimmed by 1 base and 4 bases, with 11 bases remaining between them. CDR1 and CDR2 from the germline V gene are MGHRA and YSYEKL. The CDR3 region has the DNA TGCGCCAGCAGCCAAGTGCGGGACTCAAATCAGCCCCAGCATTTT. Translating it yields CASSQVRDSNQPQHF.